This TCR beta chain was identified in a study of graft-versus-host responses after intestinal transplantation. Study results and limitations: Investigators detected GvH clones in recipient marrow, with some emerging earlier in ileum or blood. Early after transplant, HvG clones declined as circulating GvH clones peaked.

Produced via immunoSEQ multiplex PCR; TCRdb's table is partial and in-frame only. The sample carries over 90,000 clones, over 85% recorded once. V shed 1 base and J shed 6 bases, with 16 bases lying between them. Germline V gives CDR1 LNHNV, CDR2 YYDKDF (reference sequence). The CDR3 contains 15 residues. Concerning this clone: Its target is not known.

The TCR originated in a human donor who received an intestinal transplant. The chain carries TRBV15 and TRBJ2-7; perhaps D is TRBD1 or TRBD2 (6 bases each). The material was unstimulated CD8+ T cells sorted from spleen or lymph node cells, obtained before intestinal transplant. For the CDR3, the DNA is TGTGCCACCAGCAGAGGGGCCTCGGGGGCTGTCGAGCAGTACTTC. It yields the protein CATSRGASGAVEQYF.